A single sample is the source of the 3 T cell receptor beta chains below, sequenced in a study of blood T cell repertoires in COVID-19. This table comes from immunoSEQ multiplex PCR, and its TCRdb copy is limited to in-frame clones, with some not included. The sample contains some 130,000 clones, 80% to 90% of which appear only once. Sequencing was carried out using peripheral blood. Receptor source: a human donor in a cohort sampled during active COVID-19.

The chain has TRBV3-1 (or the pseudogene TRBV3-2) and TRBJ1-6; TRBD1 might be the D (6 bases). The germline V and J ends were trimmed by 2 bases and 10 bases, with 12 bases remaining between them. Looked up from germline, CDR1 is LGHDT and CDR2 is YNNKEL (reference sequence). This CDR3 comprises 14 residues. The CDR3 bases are TGTGCCAGCAGCCAACAGGGGATTCAATCACCCCTCCACTTT. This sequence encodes CASSQQGIQSPLHF.

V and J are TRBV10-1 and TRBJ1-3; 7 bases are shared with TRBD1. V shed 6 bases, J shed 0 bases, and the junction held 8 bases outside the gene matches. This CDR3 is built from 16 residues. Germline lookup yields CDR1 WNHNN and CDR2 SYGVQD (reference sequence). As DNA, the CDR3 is TGCGCCAGCAGAGAAAGACAGGGTTACTCTGGAAACACCATATATTTT. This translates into CASRERQGYSGNTIYF.

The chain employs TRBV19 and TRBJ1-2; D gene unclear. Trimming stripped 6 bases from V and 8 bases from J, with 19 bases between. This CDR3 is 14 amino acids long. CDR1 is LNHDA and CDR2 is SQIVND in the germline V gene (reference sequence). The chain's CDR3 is CASSLIDGYEGYTF. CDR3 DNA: TGTGCCAGTAGCCTAATTGACGGGTACGAAGGCTACACCTTC.